Shown below are 2 T cell receptor beta chains from a single sample sequenced in a study of CD8 T cells in Susac syndrome. With random hexamers, reverse transcription was performed on roughly 0.45 to 1 ug of RNA. TCRdb called the immunoSEQ multiplex PCR reads again in MiXCR, with one record for every CDR3 protein. The top ten hold 0.5% to 0.65% of the sample, which has roughly 80,000 distinct CDR3 sequences, about 92% seen once. Sequencing input: CD4+ T cells from PBMCs. The receptors stem from a human donor with Susac syndrome.

This chain uses TRBV19 with TRBJ2-7; D perhaps matches TRBD2 (5 bases). CDR3 size: 13 residues. Trimming removed 5 bases from V and 3 bases from J, with 11 bases in between. Germline loops: CDR1 LNHDA, CDR2 SQIVND (reference sequence). The CDR3 DNA reads TGTGCCAGTAGTGGCAACCGGGGCTACGAGCAGTACTTC. Translating gives CASSGNRGYEQYF.

The gene calls are TRBV28 and TRBJ2-4; D gene ambiguous. CDR1 is MDHEN, CDR2 SYDVKM, per germline. The CDR3 is made up of 15 amino acids. V shed 3 bases and J shed 2 bases, with 11 bases lying between them. CDR3 sequence reads: CASSFGMTPKNIQYF. CDR3 nucleotides: TGTGCCAGCAGTTTCGGAATGACTCCCAAAAACATTCAGTACTTC.